This TCR beta chain was documented in a study of cytomegalovirus exposure and HLA in healthy donors (dated by TCRdb to about 2017). Context from the whole study: According to an earlier analysis of several hundred of the donors, 150 million to 200 million T cells yielded 117 million unique TCR beta sequences and around 280 Gb of sequence data. To predict cytomegalovirus infection status, the study combined high-throughput TCR immunosequencing, statistical association of individual TCRs with disease status, and machine learning. Among the roughly 400 genotyped donors, about 83% belonged to the genetic ancestry cluster associated with self-reported Caucasian donors. About 280 gigabases of sequencing data and roughly 90 million unique TCR sequences were included in an early release covering several hundred HLA-typed donors. In a later analysis, previously published TCR beta repertoires from about 640 donors were re-analyzed and high-resolution HLA genotyping was added so that TCR occurrence patterns could be studied. Every discovery cohort repertoire had been produced on one sequencing platform. HLA typing included class I and class II loci at four-digit resolution. In a later genetic analysis, genome-wide SNP genotypes for 398 of the 666 donors were used, and that subset was treated as a discovery cohort. Rather than using new phenotypic data, the later analysis identified candidate immune exposures from TCR beta sequences and from how often those sequences occurred across donors. Typing coverage varied by locus: roughly 620-640 donors for A, B, C, DRB1 and DQB1; some 520 for DQA1; more than 600 for DPA1; roughly 450 for DPB1. The study aimed to test whether signatures of past pathogen exposure could be identified by cataloging public T cell receptors. In addition to the first cohort of approximately 650 subjects, a separate validation cohort of about 120 different subjects was used. In an earlier analysis of 587 of the donors, high-throughput TCR beta sequencing was used to judge whether each TCR beta V gene segment behaved as functional or pseudogenic. Alongside the repertoire data, information on donor age, sex, ethnicity and CMV serostatus was compiled. Among about 410 genotyped donors of the cohort, an average of around 250,000 unique TCR beta nucleotide sequences was sequenced per donor, of which about 18% were non-productive. Several DR-DQ haplotypes were treated as single units for association and clustering because of strong linkage in the cohort. Using immunosequencing, the study profiled T cell repertoires from 666 subjects and related those repertoires to cytomegalovirus serostatus.

The cohort comprised under 700 healthy bone marrow donors. Cohort members were all nominally healthy when sampled, although unrecorded immune exposures were likely present. The donor tested CMV seropositive, placing the donor among the 310 or so seropositive members of the cohort. A peripheral blood sample was collected from each donor, and TCR beta sequencing was performed on peripheral blood mononuclear cells. The Qiagen DNeasy Blood Extraction Kit was used to extract genomic DNA from the blood cell samples. For this clone: Its antigen is currently not known. No quality values exist for individual bases; no much larger clone is one base distant.

Broader findings and caveats from the paper: The earlier analysis of 587 of the donors excluded roughly 17 rarely observed V segments, including chromosome 9 orphons, because counts were too low. Because HLA typing was unavailable for some donors at each locus, only the typed subset was used in association tests. In both the original and validation cohorts, the classifier was reported to diagnose cytomegalovirus status with high specificity and sensitivity. In vitro tests confirmed that a few of the cytomegalovirus-associated TCR beta chains recognize cytomegalovirus antigens. Most TCR sequences were observed very rarely across donors, whereas some public TCRs were present in many individuals. According to a later analysis, parvovirus B19, influenza, CMV and Epstein-Barr virus appeared linked to several top co-occurrence clusters. The sequencing pipeline was judged likely to have produced a cluster of highly shared sequence variants as a technical artifact. At a false discovery rate of 0.05, a later analysis linked approximately 18,000 TCR beta sequences to specific HLA alleles. According to a later genetic analysis, donors in an Asian-associated ancestry cluster had fewer N-insertions in productive TCRs than the approximately 630-donor mean. In the study, about 150 TCR beta chains were listed as associated with cytomegalovirus. Presence/absence analyses assumed roughly uniform sequencing depth across donors, an assumption that may not hold. In a later analysis, HLA-associated TCR beta chains were found to be more clonally expanded and to have lower generation probabilities than equally common non-associated chains. A later analysis found that most CMV-associated TCR beta chains appeared HLA-restricted, with HLA associations seemingly driven largely by CMV exposure. CMV serostatus was the only immune exposure information available for the cohort. An earlier analysis of 587 of the donors showed that most TCR beta V segments appeared in productive rearrangements either about 87% or about 30% of the time, which broadly matched IMGT annotations. Linkage disequilibrium might explain the correlated functional status among segregating V segments, but an unknown experimental factor could not be ruled out. When HLA alleles, especially DR and DQ, strongly co-occurred, attributing TCR associations to individual alleles was difficult. This cohort had only TCR beta chains sequenced, and the lack of alpha or paired-chain data limited which features could be detected. It was suggested by the authors that the approach could potentially be generalized to other disease states and immunological phenotypes. V-gene and J-gene trimming of TCR beta chains was associated with a missense DCLRE1C variant in a later genetic analysis, and the association was replicated in an independent cohort. In a later analysis, the rate of TCR association differed among HLA loci, with DRB1 alleles having the most associated TCRs and HLA-C alleles having the fewest. Some IMGT-functional V segments, including TRBV6-2 and TRBV6-3, could not be told apart with the 87-base-pair reads, so those segments were excluded. A further reported finding was that TCR beta sequences accurately predicted the HLA-A and HLA-B alleles for most subjects in the first cohort.

The germline V gene provides CDR1 SNHLY and CDR2 FYNNEI. V and J are trimmed by 5 bases and 0 bases, and the gene matches miss 3 bases of the junction. Including the terminal cysteine and phenylalanine, the CDR3 comprises 14 residues. Only the CDR3 DNA stays, 42 bases, in frame from base 1. Library generation was performed with the immunoSEQ multiplex PCR assay. For the multiplex PCR, a mixture combining 60 forward primers for TCR Vbeta segments and 13 reverse primers for TCR Jbeta segments was used. The CDR3 region of rearranged TCR beta genes was amplified from genomic DNA with a multiplex PCR assay. On the Illumina HiSeq System, the amplified TCR beta libraries were sequenced as 87-base-pair reads. Turning to the authors' computational methods: Across the roughly 600 repertoires, a later analysis counted some 81 million unique TCR beta chains, some 11 million of which were shared by at least two donors. To remove PCR and sequencing errors, raw reads were error-corrected and collapsed into unique sequences using a nearest-neighbor algorithm that merged closely related sequences. Alignment of CDR3 sequences to IMGT reference sequences was used to assign V, D and J gene segments. For a sequence to be retained, a match of at least six nucleotides was required to both a V gene segment and a J gene segment. A rearrangement was called productive if the CDR3 had no stop codons and remained in frame with V and J, and every other rearrangement was called non-productive. CDR3 was defined by IMGT convention, running from the second conserved V-encoded cysteine to the conserved J-encoded phenylalanine. The earlier analysis of 450 to 750 of the donors excluded any sequence lacking an unambiguous match to a single V gene segment. An earlier analysis of a few hundred of the donors called V segments functional above 56.7% productive rearrangements and segregating when the between-donor standard deviation exceeded 5%. To diagnose cytomegalovirus status from the catalog of TCR beta chain sequences, a statistical classification framework was built. In a later analysis, TCR nucleotide sequences were compared against IMGT/GENE-DB human TR gene sequences so that V and J genes could be assigned. The TCRdist pipeline was used in a later analysis to assign CDR3 sequences and most-parsimonious VDJ recombination scenarios. In a later analysis, each TCR beta chain was defined by its CDR3 amino acid sequence together with its V-gene family, and reads without a unique V-gene family were excluded. A later analysis removed 500 to 650 highly shared, low-generation-probability nucleotide sequences to deal with suspected cross-contamination and a sequencing artifact. For each public chain, a later analysis derived a clonal expansion index from normalized ranks of inferred template counts within each repertoire. Generation probabilities in a later analysis came from a VDJ recombination model fitted to out-of-frame rearrangements, and those results were checked against IGoR. In a later analysis, TCR-TCR, TCR-HLA and TCR-CMV co-occurrence was scored with hypergeometric tests, and a repertoire-size bias correction was applied to TCR pairs. In a later analysis, false discovery rates were estimated by permuting HLA or CMV assignments 20 times. In a later analysis, co-occurring TCRs were grouped using DBSCAN, with TCRdist sequence similarity added in when clustering inside HLA-allele-positive subsets. Repertoires with fewer than 30,000 or more than 120,000 public chains, plus five repertoires with anomalous nucleotide sharing, were excluded from co-occurrence clustering. In its TCRdb copy, this immuneACCESS table keeps in-frame sequences only and misses some clones. Where compared with another copy, unresolved V genes explain less than half of these, and the others have no known cause. V, J and clone size reflect that table, while D and trimming were determined from the DNA. The sample table shows about 130,000 clones, and roughly 74% are seen once. Under 6.5% of the sample lies in the top ten.

The sequence was obtained from a woman in her forties or fifties in good health and CMV-seropositive. The rearranged chain carries TRBV2 and TRBJ2-7; 8 central bases correspond to TRBD1. The sample was PBMCs. The bases are TGTGCCAGCAGTACAGGGGGTCCCTCCTACGAGCAGTACTTC. Its protein is CASSTGGPSYEQYF.